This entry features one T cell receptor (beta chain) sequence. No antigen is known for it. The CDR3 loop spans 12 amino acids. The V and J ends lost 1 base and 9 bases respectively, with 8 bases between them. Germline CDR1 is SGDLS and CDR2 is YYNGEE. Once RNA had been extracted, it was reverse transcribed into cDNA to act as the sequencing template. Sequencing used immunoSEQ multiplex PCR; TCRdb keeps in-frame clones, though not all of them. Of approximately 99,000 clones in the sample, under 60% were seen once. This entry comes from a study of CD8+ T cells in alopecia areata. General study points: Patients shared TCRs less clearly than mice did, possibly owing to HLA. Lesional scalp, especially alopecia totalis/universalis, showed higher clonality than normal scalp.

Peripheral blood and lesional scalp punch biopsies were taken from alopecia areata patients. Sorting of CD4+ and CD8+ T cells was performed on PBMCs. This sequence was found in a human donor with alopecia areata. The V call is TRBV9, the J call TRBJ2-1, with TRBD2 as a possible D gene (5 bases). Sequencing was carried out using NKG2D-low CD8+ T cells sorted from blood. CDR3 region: CASSVSGVEQFF. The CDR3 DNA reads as TGTGCCAGCAGCGTAAGCGGCGTTGAGCAGTTCTTC.